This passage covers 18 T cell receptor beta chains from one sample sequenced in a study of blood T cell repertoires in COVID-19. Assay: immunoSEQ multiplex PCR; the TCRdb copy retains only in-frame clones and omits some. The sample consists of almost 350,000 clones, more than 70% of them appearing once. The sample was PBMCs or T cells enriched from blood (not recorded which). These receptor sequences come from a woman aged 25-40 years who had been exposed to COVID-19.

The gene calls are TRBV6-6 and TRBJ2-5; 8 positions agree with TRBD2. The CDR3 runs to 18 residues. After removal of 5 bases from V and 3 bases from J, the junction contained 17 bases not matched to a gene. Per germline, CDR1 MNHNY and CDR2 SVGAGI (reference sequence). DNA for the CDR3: TGTGCCAGCAGTCCCGGGGGAGCGGGAGCCCGACACGAAGAGACCCAGTACTTC. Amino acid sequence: CASSPGGAGARHEETQYF.

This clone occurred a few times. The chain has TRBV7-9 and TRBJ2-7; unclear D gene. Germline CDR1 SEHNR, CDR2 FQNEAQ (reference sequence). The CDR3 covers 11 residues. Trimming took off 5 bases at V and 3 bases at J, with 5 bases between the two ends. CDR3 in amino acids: CASSPRYEQYF. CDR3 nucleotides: TGTGCCAGCAGCCCCCGCTACGAGCAGTACTTC.

The CDR3 nucleotides are TGTGCCAGCAGCTTAGATCGGACTAGTGGGGGACAGTACTTC. Translating gives CASSLDRTSGGQYF. The rearrangement links TRBV11-2 to TRBJ2-7; the match to TRBD2 covers 7 bases. With 0 bases clipped from V and 10 bases from J, the junction kept 9 bases outside the gene matches. Germline V CDR1 and CDR2: SGHAT, FQNNGV. The CDR3 covers 14 residues.

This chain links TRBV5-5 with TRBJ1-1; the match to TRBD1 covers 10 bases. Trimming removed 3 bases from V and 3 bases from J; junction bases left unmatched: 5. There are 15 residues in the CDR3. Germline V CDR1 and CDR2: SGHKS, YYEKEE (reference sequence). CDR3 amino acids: CASSSSGTGDTEAFF. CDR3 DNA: TGTGCCAGCAGCTCTTCCGGGACAGGGGACACTGAAGCTTTCTTT.

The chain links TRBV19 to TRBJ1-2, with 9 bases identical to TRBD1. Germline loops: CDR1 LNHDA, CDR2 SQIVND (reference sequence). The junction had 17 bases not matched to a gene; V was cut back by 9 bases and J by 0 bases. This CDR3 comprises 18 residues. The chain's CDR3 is CASSEQGAIALANYGYTF. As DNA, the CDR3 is TGTGCCAGCTCCGAACAGGGGGCTATCGCATTGGCTAACTATGGCTACACCTTC.

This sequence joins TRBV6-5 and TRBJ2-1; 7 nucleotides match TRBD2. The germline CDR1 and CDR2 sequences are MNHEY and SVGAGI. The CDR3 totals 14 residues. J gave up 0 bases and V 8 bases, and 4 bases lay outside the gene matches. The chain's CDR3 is CASWLAVSYNEQFF. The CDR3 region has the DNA TGTGCCAGCTGGCTAGCGGTCTCCTACAATGAGCAGTTCTTC.

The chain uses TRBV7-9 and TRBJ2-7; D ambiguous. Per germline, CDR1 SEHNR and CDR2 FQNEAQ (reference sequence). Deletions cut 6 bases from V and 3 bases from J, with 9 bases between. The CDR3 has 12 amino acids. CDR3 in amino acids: CASRAGGYEQYF. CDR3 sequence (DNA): TGTGCCAGCAGGGCCGGCGGCTACGAGCAGTACTTC. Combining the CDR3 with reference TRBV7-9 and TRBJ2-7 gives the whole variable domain DTGVSQNPRHKITKRGQNVTFRCDPISEHNRLYWYRQTLGQGPEFLTYFQNEAQLEKSRLLSDRFSAERPKGSFSTLEIQRTEQGDSAMYLCASRAGGYEQYFGPGTRLTVT.

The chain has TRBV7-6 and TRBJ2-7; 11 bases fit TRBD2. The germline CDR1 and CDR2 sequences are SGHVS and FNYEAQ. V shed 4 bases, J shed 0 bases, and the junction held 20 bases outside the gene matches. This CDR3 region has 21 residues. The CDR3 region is CASSWALAGAYYLAPSYEQYF. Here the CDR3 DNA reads TGTGCCAGCAGCTGGGCACTAGCGGGAGCCTACTACCTGGCGCCCTCCTACGAGCAGTACTTC.

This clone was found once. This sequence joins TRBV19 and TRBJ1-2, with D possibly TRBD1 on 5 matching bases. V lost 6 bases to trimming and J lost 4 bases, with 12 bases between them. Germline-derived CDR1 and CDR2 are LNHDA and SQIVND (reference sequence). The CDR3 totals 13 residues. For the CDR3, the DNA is TGTGCCAGTAGGTACAAACAGGCCTATGGCTACACCTTC. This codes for CASRYKQAYGYTF.

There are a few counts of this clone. The CDR3 loop is CAISESGQAVNTEAFF. CDR3 sequence (DNA): TGTGCCATCAGTGAGTCCGGCCAGGCCGTGAACACTGAAGCTTTCTTT. The chain uses TRBV10-3 and TRBJ1-1; D is unresolved. The V end was cut by 0 bases, the J end by 0 bases, with 11 bases between. CDR1 and CDR2 (germline): ENHRY, SYGVKD. The CDR3 is 16 residues long.

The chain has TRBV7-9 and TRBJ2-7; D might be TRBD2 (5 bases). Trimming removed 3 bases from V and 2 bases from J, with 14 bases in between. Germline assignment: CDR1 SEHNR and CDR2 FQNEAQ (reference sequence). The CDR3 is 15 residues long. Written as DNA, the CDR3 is TGTGCCAGCAGCTTGAGCGCTAGCTTGGCCTACGAGCAGTACTTC. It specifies CASSLSASLAYEQYF.

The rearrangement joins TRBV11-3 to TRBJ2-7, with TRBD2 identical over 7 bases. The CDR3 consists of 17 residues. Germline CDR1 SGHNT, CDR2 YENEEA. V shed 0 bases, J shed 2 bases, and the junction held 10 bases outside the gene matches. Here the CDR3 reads CASSLEGRALAAYEQYF. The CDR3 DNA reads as TGTGCCAGCAGCTTAGAAGGGAGGGCCCTAGCGGCCTACGAGCAGTACTTC. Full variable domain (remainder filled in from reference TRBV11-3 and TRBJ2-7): EAGVVQSPRYKIIEKKQPVAFWCNPISGHNTLYWYLQNLGQGPELLIRYENEEAVDDSQLPKDRFSAERLKGVDSTLKIQPAELGDSAVYLCASSLEGRALAAYEQYFGPGTRLTVT.

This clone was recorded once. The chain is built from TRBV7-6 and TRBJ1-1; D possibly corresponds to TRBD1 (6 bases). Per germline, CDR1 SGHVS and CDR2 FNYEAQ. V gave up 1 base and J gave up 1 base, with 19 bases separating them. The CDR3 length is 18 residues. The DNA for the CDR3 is TGTGCCAGCAGCTTAGGGTTCGACTTAAAGGGGGAGAACACTGAAGCTTTCTTT. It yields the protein CASSLGFDLKGENTEAFF.

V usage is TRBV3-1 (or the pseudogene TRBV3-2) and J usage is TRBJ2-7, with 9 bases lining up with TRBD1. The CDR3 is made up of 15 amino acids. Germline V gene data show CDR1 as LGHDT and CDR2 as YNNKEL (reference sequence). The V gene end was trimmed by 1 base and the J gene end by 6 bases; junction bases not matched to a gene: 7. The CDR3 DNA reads TGTGCCAGCAGCCAAGGGGGGACAGGGCGGACCGAGCAGTACTTC. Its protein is CASSQGGTGRTEQYF.

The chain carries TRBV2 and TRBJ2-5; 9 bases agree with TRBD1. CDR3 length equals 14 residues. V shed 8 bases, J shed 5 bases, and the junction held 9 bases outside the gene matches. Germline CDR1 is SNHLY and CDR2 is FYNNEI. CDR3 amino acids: CASGPDRGGETQYF. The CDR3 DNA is TGTGCCAGCGGCCCGGACAGGGGTGGCGAGACCCAGTACTTC.

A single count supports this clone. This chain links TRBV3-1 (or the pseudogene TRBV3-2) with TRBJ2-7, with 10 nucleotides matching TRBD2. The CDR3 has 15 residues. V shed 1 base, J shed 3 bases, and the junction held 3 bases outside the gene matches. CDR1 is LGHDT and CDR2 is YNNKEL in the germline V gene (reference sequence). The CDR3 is CASSQVSSGSYEQYF. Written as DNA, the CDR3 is TGTGCCAGCAGCCAAGTCTCTAGCGGGAGCTACGAGCAGTACTTC.

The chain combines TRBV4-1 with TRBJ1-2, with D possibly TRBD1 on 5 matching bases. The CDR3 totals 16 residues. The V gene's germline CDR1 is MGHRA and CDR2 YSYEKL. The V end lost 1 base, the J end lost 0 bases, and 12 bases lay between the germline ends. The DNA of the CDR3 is TGCGCCAGCAGCCAAGGTAACACAGGATCTAACTATGGCTACACCTTC. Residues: CASSQGNTGSNYGYTF.

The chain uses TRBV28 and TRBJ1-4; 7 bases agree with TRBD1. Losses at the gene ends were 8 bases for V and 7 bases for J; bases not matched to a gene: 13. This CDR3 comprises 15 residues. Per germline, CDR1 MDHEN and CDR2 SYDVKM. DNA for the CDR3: TGTGCCAGCCATCCTCTCGACAGGGTAACTGAAAAACTGTTTTTT. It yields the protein CASHPLDRVTEKLFF. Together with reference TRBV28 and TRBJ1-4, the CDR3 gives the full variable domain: DVKVTQSSRYLVKRTGEKVFLECVQDMDHENMFWYRQDPGLGLRLIYFSYDVKMKEKGDIPEGYSVSREKKERFSLILESASTNQTSMYLCASHPLDRVTEKLFFGSGTQLSVL.